The entry that follows covers one T cell receptor beta chain sequence. It lacks a known antigen. A read error may account for a junction end that differs from germline. The sample belongs to a study of response to subunit inactivated influenza vaccine (dated 2018 in TCRdb). Regarding the complete study: Deep quantitative T cell receptor repertoire profiling was used in the study to track responses to a trivalent subunit inactivated influenza vaccine.

To prepare the library, RT-PCR was applied. The data were produced on an Illumina HiSeq 2500. The raw public reads went through TCRdb reprocessing: fastp at Q25, MiXCR clone calling, in-frame beta chains kept. Identical CDR3 protein sequences are pooled into one entry, listed with their most common genes and DNA. The sample table records around 520,000 distinct CDR3 sequences; roughly 23% of these occur just once. The ten largest clones represent approximately 2% of the sample. Points the paper makes about the study in general: According to the authors, only a limited number of new T cells may be recruited by each seasonal influenza vaccination.

The sequence derives from a man in his fifties who received an inactivated influenza vaccine. Donor details come from another sample of the same person, matched by shared clones. Sequencing was performed on CD4+ T cells sorted from PBMCs, taken 4 to 6 days after vaccination.

The DNA sequence is as follows: TGTGCCAGCCGTGACGGGTTGATTTCCGGGGAGCTGTTTTTT. Its coded protein is CASRDGLISGELFF. The V and J segments used are TRBV6-1 and TRBJ2-2; the D gene is unclear. Inclusive of the bounding cysteine and phenylalanine, the CDR3 is 14 residues long. CDR3 DNA only is kept here, 42 bases in frame from base 1. According to the germline V gene, CDR1 reads MNHNS and CDR2 reads SASEGT.